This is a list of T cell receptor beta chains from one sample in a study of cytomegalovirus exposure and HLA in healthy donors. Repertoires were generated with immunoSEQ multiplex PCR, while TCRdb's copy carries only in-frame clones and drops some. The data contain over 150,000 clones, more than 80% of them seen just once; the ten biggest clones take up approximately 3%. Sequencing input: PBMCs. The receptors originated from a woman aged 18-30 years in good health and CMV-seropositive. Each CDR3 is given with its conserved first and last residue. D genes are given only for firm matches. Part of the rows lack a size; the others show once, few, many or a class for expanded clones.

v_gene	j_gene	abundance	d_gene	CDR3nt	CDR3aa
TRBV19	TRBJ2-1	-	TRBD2	TGTGCCAGTAGTATAAGGTTGGGGACTAGCGGTTCCAATGAGCAGTTCTTC	CASSIRLGTSGSNEQFF
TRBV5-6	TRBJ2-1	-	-	TGTGCCAGCAGCTTGAGGGGGACGGGGAATGAGCAGTTCTTC	CASSLRGTGNEQFF
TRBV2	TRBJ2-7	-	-	TGTGCCAGCAGTAGGCTAGGCTTACCCGGGGAGCAGTACTTC	CASSRLGLPGEQYF
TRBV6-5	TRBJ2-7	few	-	TGTGCCAGCAGTTACGGGGAGACCTACGAGCAGTACTTC	CASSYGETYEQYF
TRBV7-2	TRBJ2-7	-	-	TGTGCCAGCAGCTTAGTTTCTAAGTCTACCTACGAGCAGTACTTC	CASSLVSKSTYEQYF
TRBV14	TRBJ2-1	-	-	TGTGCCAGCAGTCCGCGACTACCGCAGAACTCCTACAATGAGCAGTTCTTC	CASSPRLPQNSYNEQFF
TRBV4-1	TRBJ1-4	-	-	TGCGCCAGCAGCCACGTCCTGAGCGAAAAACTGTTTTTT	CASSHVLSEKLFF
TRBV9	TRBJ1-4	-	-	TGTGCCAGCAGCGTCGGCGGGGGCCACGTTGAAAAACTGTTTTTT	CASSVGGGHVEKLFF
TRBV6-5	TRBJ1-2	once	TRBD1	TGTGCCAGCAAAGGACAGGCATATGGCTACACCTTC	CASKGQAYGYTF
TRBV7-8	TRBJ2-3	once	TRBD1	TGTGCCAGCAGCTGGACAGGGGGTCGGCGCACAGATACGCAGTATTTT	CASSWTGGRRTDTQYF
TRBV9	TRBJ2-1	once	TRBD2	TGTGCCAGCAGCGTAGTTAAAGCGGGAGGGGCCTACAATGAGCAGTTCTTC	CASSVVKAGGAYNEQFF
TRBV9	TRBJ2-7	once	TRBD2	TGTGCCAGCAGCGTAGGGCTGCGGGAGGCGGGATACGAGCAGTACTTC	CASSVGLREAGYEQYF
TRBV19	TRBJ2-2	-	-	TGTGCCAGTACCCCTAGCGCGAACACCGGGGAGCTGTTTTTT	CASTPSANTGELFF
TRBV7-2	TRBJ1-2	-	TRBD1	TGTGCCAGCAGCCTATCGAGGCTTTCCGGGACAGTTTATGGCTACACCTTC	CASSLSRLSGTVYGYTF
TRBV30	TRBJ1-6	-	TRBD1	TGTGCCTGGAGAGACACGGACAGGGTTCGGTCCTATAATTCACCCCTCCACTTT	CAWRDTDRVRSYNSPLHF
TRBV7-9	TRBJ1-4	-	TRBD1	TGTGCCAGCAGCCCGGGACAGGGGGCGCGGGAAAAACTGTTTTTT	CASSPGQGAREKLFF
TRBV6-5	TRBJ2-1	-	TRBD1	TGTGCCAGCAGCGGTACAGGGGAATCAAATGAGCAGTTCTTC	CASSGTGESNEQFF
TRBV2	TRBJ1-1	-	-	TGTGCCAGCAGTGAATTTAGGGGGGGCGGTTACACTGAAGCTTTCTTT	CASSEFRGGGYTEAFF
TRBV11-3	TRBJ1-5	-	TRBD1	TGTGCCAGCACCCAGGGGGGAAACGGTCAGCCCCAGCATTTT	CASTQGGNGQPQHF
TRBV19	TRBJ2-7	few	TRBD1	TGTGCCAGTAGTATAGCGTGGACAGGGTCGGGGAACGAGCAGTACTTC	CASSIAWTGSGNEQYF
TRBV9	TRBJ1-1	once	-	TGTGCCAGCAGCGAAAGCGGCAACACTGAAGCTTTCTTT	CASSESGNTEAFF
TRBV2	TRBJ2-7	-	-	TGTGCCAGCAGTGAATCCGATCCTCCGGGCGGGGACGAGCAGTACTTC	CASSESDPPGGDEQYF
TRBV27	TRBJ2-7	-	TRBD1	TGTGCCAGCAGCCGGACAGGAAGATTCTCCTACGAGCAGTACTTC	CASSRTGRFSYEQYF
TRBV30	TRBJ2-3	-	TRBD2	TGTGCCTGGCACGGGGGGGCTGGAGATACGCAGTATTTT	CAWHGGAGDTQYF
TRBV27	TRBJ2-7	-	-	TGTGCCAGCCATAGATCCGGCGAGCAGTACTTC	CASHRSGEQYF
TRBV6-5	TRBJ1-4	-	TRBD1	TGTGCCAGCAGTTTCGACAGGGACAGTGAAAAACTGTTTTTT	CASSFDRDSEKLFF
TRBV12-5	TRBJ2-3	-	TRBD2	TGTGCTAGTGGTTTGGTAGTGGGGGGGAGCACAGATACGCAGTATTTT	CASGLVVGGSTDTQYF
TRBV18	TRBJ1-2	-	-	TGTGCCAGCTCACCTCTGGCCGGAGGGGTCTATGGCTACACCTTC	CASSPLAGGVYGYTF
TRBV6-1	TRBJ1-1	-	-	TGTGCCAGCAGTCCACGACCAGGGGCGGCTTTCTTT	CASSPRPGAAFF
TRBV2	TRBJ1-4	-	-	TGTGCCAGCAGCCCGGGGGGGACGCCCTACAAAGTGTTTTTT	CASSPGGTPYKVFF
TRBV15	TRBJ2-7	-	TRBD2	TGTGCCACCAGCAGAGCAGGCGGGAGCACCTACGAGCAGTACTTC	CATSRAGGSTYEQYF
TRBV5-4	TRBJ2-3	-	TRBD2	TGTGCCAGCAGCTTGGTCGGGGGGGCCAGCACAGATACGCAGTATTTT	CASSLVGGASTDTQYF
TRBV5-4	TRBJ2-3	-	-	TGTGCCAGCAGCCTACAGCACAGCACAGATACGCAGTATTTT	CASSLQHSTDTQYF
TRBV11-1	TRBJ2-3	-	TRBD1	TGTGCCAGCAGCGGACAGGGACCGTTCACAGATACGCAGTATTTT	CASSGQGPFTDTQYF
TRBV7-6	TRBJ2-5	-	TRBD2	TGTGCCAGCAGCTCGCGAGGGTGGCTAGCGGGCGGGGGAAGCCAAGAGACCCAGTACTTC	CASSSRGWLAGGGSQETQYF
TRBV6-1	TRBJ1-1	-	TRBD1	TGTGCCAGCATTGAGGGGGCCGGGGCTTTCTTT	CASIEGAGAFF
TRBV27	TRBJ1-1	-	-	TGTGCCAGCAGTTTATGGAGGGGTACTGAAGCTTTCTTT	CASSLWRGTEAFF
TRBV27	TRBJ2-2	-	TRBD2	TGTGCCAGCAGCCGGACTAGCGGGCATTCTAACACCGGGGAGCTGTTTTTT	CASSRTSGHSNTGELFF
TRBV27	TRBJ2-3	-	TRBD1	TGTGCCAGCAGTTCTTGGGGGACAGGGGCTATAGCGGGACTCACAGATACGCAGTATTTT	CASSSWGTGAIAGLTDTQYF
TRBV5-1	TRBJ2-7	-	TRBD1	TGCGCCAGCAGCTCCGGGACAGGCTTCTCCTACGAGCAGTACTTC	CASSSGTGFSYEQYF
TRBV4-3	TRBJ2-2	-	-	TGCGCCAGCAGCCAAGTACTAGTAACGAACACCGGGGAGCTGTTTTTT	CASSQVLVTNTGELFF
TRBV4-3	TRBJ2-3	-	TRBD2	TGCGCCAGCAGCCAAGGGGACGGGAGGGCATCAGATACGCAGTATTTT	CASSQGDGRASDTQYF
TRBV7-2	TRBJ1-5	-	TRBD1	TGTGCCAGCAGCGTTGACAGGGGACCCAATCAGCCCCAGCATTTT	CASSVDRGPNQPQHF
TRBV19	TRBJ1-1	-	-	TGTGCCAGTATAAGCACGAGGACAGACCCCACTGAAGCTTTCTTT	CASISTRTDPTEAFF
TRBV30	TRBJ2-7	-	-	TGTGCCTGGTCCCTCGAGGTGAGCTCCTACGAGCAGTACTTC	CAWSLEVSSYEQYF
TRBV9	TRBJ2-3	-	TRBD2	TGTGCCAGCAGCGTAGTGGCAGCGGGGCGCACAGATACGCAGTATTTT	CASSVVAAGRTDTQYF
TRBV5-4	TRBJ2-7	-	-	TGTGCCAGCAGCTTGGACAGGGTGAGCGAGCAGTACTTC	CASSLDRVSEQYF
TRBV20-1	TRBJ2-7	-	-	TGCAGTGCTAGCCTAATCGGCGAGCAGTACTTC	CSASLIGEQYF
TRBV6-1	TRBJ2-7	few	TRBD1	TGTGCCAGCAGCTTATCCCTCGGACAGGTCTCCGAGCAGTACTTC	CASSLSLGQVSEQYF
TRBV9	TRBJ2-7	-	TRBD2	TGTGCCAGCAGCGTAGGCTCTAGCGGGTACGAGCAGTACTTC	CASSVGSSGYEQYF
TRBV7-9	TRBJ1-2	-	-	TGTGCCAGCAGCTTAGGACCGCAGGTCCAAGGTGGCTACACCTTC	CASSLGPQVQGGYTF
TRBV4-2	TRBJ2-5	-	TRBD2	TGTGCCAGCAGCCATCCATCCGGGACTAGCGGGAGGATCGAGGAGACCCAGTACTTC	CASSHPSGTSGRIEETQYF
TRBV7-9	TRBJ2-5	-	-	TGTGCCAGCAGCTTAGGTACTACCGGGGAGACCCAGTACTTC	CASSLGTTGETQYF